The 19 T cell receptor beta chains presented below share a single source sample, sequenced in a study of vaccination and CD4 T cells after COVID-19. Their antigens are not known. Treatment specified: roughly ten-day PBMC culture with coronavirus spike peptide pools or control peptides (ViraFEST assay). Sequenced with the Oncomine TCR Beta short-read assay was DNA taken from cultured CD4+ T cells. One entry per CDR3 protein results from TCRdb running MiXCR on the PCR reads. The repertoire holds some 5,400 distinct CDR3 sequences, with around 30% as singletons. Sequencing was performed on CD4+ T cells from blood, cultured in vitro, taken after SARS-CoV-2 vaccination. The source is a human donor who had recovered from COVID-19.

This clonotype is deemed medium-sized. Germline is not matched at one junction end, which may reflect a read error. The rearrangement links TRBV7-7 to TRBJ2-1; maybe TRBD1 (5 bases). This CDR3 has 15 amino acids. Germline lookup yields CDR1 SSHAT and CDR2 FNYEAQ (reference sequence). The CDR3 loop is CASSLADAGIGEQFF. CDR3 nucleotides: TGTGCTAGCAGCTTGGCGGACGCAGGGATCGGTGAGCAGTTCTTC.

The V gene is TRBV6-1, the J gene TRBJ1-1; no reliable D call. The CDR3 is 14 amino acids. Germline V gene sequence: CDR1 MNHNS, CDR2 SASEGT. V was shortened by 6 bases and J by 3 bases, with 14 bases between the two germline ends. CDR3 sequence (DNA): TGTGCCAGCAGGGTGGGATCGGAGTACACTGAAGCTTTCTTT. Its translation is CASRVGSEYTEAFF.

This chain's CDR3 is CASSTQGTEYGYTF. CDR3 coding DNA: TGTGCCAGTAGTACACAGGGTACGGAGTATGGCTACACCTTC. The chain combines TRBV19 with TRBJ1-2, with D perhaps TRBD1 (6 bases). Germline lookup yields CDR1 LNHDA and CDR2 SQIVND (reference sequence). Between the trimmed V and J ends, which lost 4 bases and 5 bases, there was a span of 14 bases. The CDR3 is 14 residues long.

The rearrangement uses TRBV7-2 and TRBJ2-5; 10 bases align to TRBD2. Germline lookup yields CDR1 SGHTA and CDR2 FQGNSA. The V gene end was trimmed by 1 base and the J gene end by 1 base; junction bases not matched to a gene: 3. The CDR3 consists of 16 residues. The CDR3 reads CASSLGSSGGQETQYF. Written as DNA, the CDR3 is TGTGCCAGCAGCTTAGGGTCTAGCGGGGGCCAAGAGACCCAGTACTTC.

The gene calls are TRBV7-9 and TRBJ2-2; 7 positions agree with TRBD1. The CDR3 runs to 16 residues. Germline V gene lookup returns CDR1 SEHNR and CDR2 FQNEAQ (reference sequence). The V gene end was trimmed by 1 base and the J gene end by 3 bases; junction bases not matched to a gene: 5. In DNA, the CDR3 is TGTGCCAGCAGCTTAGGGGAAGGGGGCGACACCGGGGAGCTGTTTTTT. This codes for CASSLGEGGDTGELFF.

The chain is built from TRBV7-2 and TRBJ2-7, with unresolved D. Germline V lookup: CDR1 SGHTA, CDR2 FQGNSA. The CDR3 is 14 amino acids. The V end lost 5 bases, the J end lost 2 bases, and 13 bases lay between the germline ends. The CDR3 DNA reads TGTGCCAGCAGCCCACAAGGCGGAACCTACGAGCAGTACTTC. This encodes CASSPQGGTYEQYF.

V is TRBV6-2 or TRBV6-3 and J is TRBJ1-2; no definite D call. Germline V gene sequence: CDR1 MNHEY, CDR2 SVGEGT. V lost 2 bases and J 12 bases, leaving 10 bases between the germline ends. CDR3 length: 11 amino acids. CDR3 DNA: TGTGCCAGCAGTTACCAGGACGGCCACACCTTC. This codes for CASSYQDGHTF.

This clonotype is labeled as medium-sized. The V gene is TRBV2, the J gene TRBJ1-5; 10 positions match TRBD1. J lost 6 bases, V lost 6 bases, and 8 bases had no gene match. Germline V lookup: CDR1 SNHLY, CDR2 FYNNEI. The CDR3 is made up of 15 amino acids. CDR3 sequence (DNA): TGTGCCAGCAGGAAGGACAGGGGGATCGGTCAGCCCCAGCATTTT. It specifies CASRKDRGIGQPQHF. Full variable domain (outside the CDR3, taken from reference TRBV2 and TRBJ1-5): EPEVTQTPSHQVTQMGQEVILRCVPISNHLYFYWYRQILGQKVEFLVSFYNNEISEKSEIFDDQFSVERPDGSNFTLKIRSTKLEDSAMYFCASRKDRGIGQPQHFGDGTRLSIL.

This clonotype ranks as medium-sized (0.01 to 0.1%). This chain links TRBV2 with TRBJ2-3; tentatively, D is TRBD1 or TRBD2 (5 bases each). The CDR3 runs to 15 residues. With 3 bases removed from V and 0 bases from J, the gap between germline ends came to 10 bases. Germline CDR1 reads SNHLY; CDR2 reads FYNNEI. As DNA, the CDR3 is TGTGCCAGCAGTGATTACAGGACTAGCACAGATACGCAGTATTTT. Amino acid sequence: CASSDYRTSTDTQYF.

Notes on this clonotype: Without the conserved terminal phenylalanine or tryptophan, this CDR3 likely stems from a read error. This chain's CDR3 is CASSMTGVEGYTL. The CDR3 DNA reads TGTGCCAGTAGTATGACAGGCGTAGAAGGCTACACCCTC. This chain joins TRBV19 and TRBJ1-2; D may be TRBD1 (6 bases). The ends were cut back, 3 bases at V and 8 bases at J, with 13 bases in the middle. CDR3 length: 13 residues. CDR1 is LNHDA, CDR2 SQIVND, per germline (reference sequence).

By share, this clonotype counts as medium-sized. The V gene is TRBV27, the J gene TRBJ1-6, with D perhaps matching TRBD1 (5 bases). Trimming took off 4 bases at V and 10 bases at J, with 11 bases between the two ends. The CDR3 contains 13 residues. Germline lookup yields CDR1 MNHEY and CDR2 SMNVEV (reference sequence). The CDR3 sequence: CASSWGRRSPLHF. Written as DNA, the CDR3 is TGTGCCAGCAGTTGGGGGAGGAGGTCACCCCTCCACTTT.

The CDR3 reads CAWSVRRADTQYF. CDR3 DNA sequence: TGTGCCTGGAGTGTACGCAGGGCAGATACGCAGTATTTT. V and J are TRBV30 and TRBJ2-3; TRBD1 is a possible D gene (5 bases). Per the germline V gene, CDR1 is GTSNPN and CDR2 is SVGIG (reference sequence). Deletions cut 0 bases from V and 4 bases from J, with 8 bases between. The CDR3 runs to 13 residues. Together with reference TRBV30 and TRBJ2-3, the CDR3 gives the full variable domain: SQTIHQWPATLVQPVGSPLSLECTVEGTSNPNLYWYRQAAGRGLQLLFYSVGIGQISSEVPQNLSASRPQDRQFILSSKKLLLSDSGFYLCAWSVRRADTQYFGPGTRLTVL.

The rearrangement uses TRBV4-2 and TRBJ2-7; D assignment may be TRBD1 or TRBD2 (6 bases each). CDR1 is LGHNA, CDR2 YNFKEQ, per germline. CDR3 length: 14 residues. V was trimmed by 4 bases and J by 7 bases, leaving 17 bases between them. CDR3 sequence (DNA): TGTGCCAGCAGCCCAAGGGGGGATTGGGAGGAGCAGTACTTC. Protein sequence: CASSPRGDWEEQYF.

This clonotype was observed a few times. The rearrangement links TRBV5-8 to TRBJ1-5; D is unclear. Trimming took 0 bases from V and 1 from J, leaving 5 bases between them. This CDR3 has 14 amino acids. Germline CDR1 and CDR2: SGHTS and YDEGEE. The CDR3 here is CASSLGQSNQPQHF. The DNA of the CDR3 is TGTGCCAGCAGCTTGGGGCAGAGCAATCAGCCCCAGCATTTT.

The J gene is TRBJ1-2, the V gene TRBV20-1, with D perhaps TRBD1 (5 bases). Trimming removed 6 bases from V and 7 bases from J, with 12 bases in between. The germline V gene encodes CDR1 DFQATT and CDR2 SNEGSKA (reference sequence). CDR3 length equals 11 residues. The CDR3 coding sequence is TGCAGTGCCGTGACAGTGGGTGGCTACACCTTC. Encoded protein: CSAVTVGGYTF.

The genes are TRBV18 and TRBJ2-6; no clear D gene. Germline lookup yields CDR1 KGHSH and CDR2 LQKENI. The V and J ends lost 6 bases and 2 bases respectively, with 11 bases between them. This CDR3 comprises 15 residues. CDR3 region: CASSYGGAGANVLTF. The CDR3, as DNA: TGTGCCAGCTCCTACGGTGGAGCTGGGGCCAACGTCCTGACTTTC.

The chain recombines TRBV19 with TRBJ2-3; D possibly corresponds to TRBD2 (5 bases). Germline V lookup: CDR1 LNHDA, CDR2 SQIVND (reference sequence). V lost 10 bases to trimming and J lost 1 base, with 15 bases between them. The CDR3 spans 14 residues. CDR3 in DNA: TGTGCCACCCAACTAGTTCGGGGCACAGATACGCAGTATTTT. It yields the protein CATQLVRGTDTQYF.

This clonotype was counted a few times. J is TRBJ1-1 and V is TRBV2; the D gene is possibly TRBD1 (5 bases). The germline V and J ends were trimmed by 7 bases and 1 base, with 10 bases remaining between them. Germline CDR1 reads SNHLY; CDR2 reads FYNNEI. The CDR3 covers 13 residues. The CDR3 region has the DNA TGTGCCAGCACAGAAGGGGCGAACACTGAAGCTTTCTTT. Its protein product is CASTEGANTEAFF.

J is TRBJ2-7 and V is TRBV20-1, with 7 nucleotides matching TRBD2. This CDR3 is built from 14 residues. The J segment lost 3 bases and the V segment lost 6 bases, leaving 11 bases of the junction unmatched. Germline-derived CDR1 and CDR2 are DFQATT and SNEGSKA (reference sequence). For the CDR3, the DNA is TGCAGTGCCCGGGACTACCGATACCTCTACGAGCAGTACTTC. It encodes CSARDYRYLYEQYF.